The 13 T cell receptor beta chains below all came from one sample that was sequenced in a study of T cells in Graves' hyperthyroidism and ophthalmopathy (dated by TCRdb to between 2018 and 2020). Libraries were prepared through multiplex PCR. TCRdb names Illumina HiSeq 2000 as the instrument used. TCR beta CDR3 regions were amplified from RNA transcripts. The TCR CDR3 was subjected to a first round of RT-PCR using the HTBI primer set and the Qiagen OneStep RT-PCR kit. TCRdb handled the public reads itself, with Q25 trimming in fastp and clone calling in MiXCR, and kept productive beta chains. All rows with the same CDR3 protein become a single entry with the most common DNA and genes. The sample includes some 510,000 distinct CDR3 sequences, with around 45% observed a single time. Nearly 8.5% of the sample rests with the top ten. Sample: peripheral blood or thyroid tissue (not recorded which). The source is a woman younger than 35 with Graves' hyperthyroidism. Donor details come from another sample of the same person, matched by shared clones.

This clonotype was counted between two and nine times. The gene calls are TRBV20-1 and TRBJ1-2; no definite D call. V was shortened by 2 bases and J by 3 bases, with 7 bases between the two germline ends. This CDR3 has 12 amino acids. From germline, CDR1 is DFQATT and CDR2 SNEGSKA (reference sequence). CDR3 sequence: CSARPGHYGYTF. The DNA of the CDR3 is TGCAGTGCTAGACCCGGGCACTATGGCTACACCTTC.

This clonotype was seen many times. The CDR3 DNA sequence: TGTGCCAGCAGCCAGCAGAGCTCCTACGAGCAGTACTTC. Translated: CASSQQSSYEQYF. The chain joins TRBV7-6 to TRBJ2-7; no clear D. Germline V gives CDR1 SGHVS, CDR2 FNYEAQ. The V end lost 5 bases, the J end lost 0 bases, and 8 bases lay between the germline ends. This CDR3 spans 13 amino acids.

This clonotype was seen only a few times. This chain connects TRBV5-4 to TRBJ2-2, with 8 bases matching TRBD1. The CDR3 loop spans 16 amino acids. In germline, CDR1 is SGHNT, CDR2 YYREEE (reference sequence). The V and J ends lost 0 bases and 4 bases, in that order; junction bases with no gene match: 5. For the CDR3, the DNA is TGTGCCAGCAGCTTGGTCCAGGGGGCGACCACCGGGGAGCTGTTTTTT. Translation: CASSLVQGATTGELFF.

This clonotype has just a few counts. This sequence joins TRBV5-1 and TRBJ1-6, with D uncertain. Germline V gene data show CDR1 as SGHRS and CDR2 as YFSETQ. V gave up 2 bases and J gave up 7 bases, with 10 bases separating them. The CDR3 is 14 amino acids. The CDR3, as DNA: TGCGCCAGCAGCTTCGGGCTTGAGAATTCACCCCTCCACTTT. Protein product: CASSFGLENSPLHF. The variable domain in full, with the rest retrieved from reference TRBV5-1 and TRBJ1-6, is KAGVTQTPRYLIKTRGQQVTLSCSPISGHRSVSWYQQTPGQGLQFLFEYFSETQRNKGNFPGRFSGRQFSNSRSEMNVSTLELGDSALYLCASSFGLENSPLHFGNGTRLTVT.

The chain has TRBV29-1 and TRBJ2-6; TRBD2 agrees at 13 bases. The CDR3 consists of 20 residues. Trimming removed 0 bases from V and 0 bases from J; junction bases left unmatched: 8. CDR1 SQVTM and CDR2 ANQGSEA come from the germline V gene. CDR3 bases: TGCAGCGTTGAAGATCGGGGACTAGCGGGACCGAGCTCTGGGGCCAACGTCCTGACTTTC. This codes for CSVEDRGLAGPSSGANVLTF.

This chain links TRBV9 with TRBJ2-7; TRBD2 matches at 13 bases. Per germline, CDR1 SGDLS and CDR2 YYNGEE. With 6 bases clipped from V and 4 bases from J, the junction kept 7 bases outside the gene matches. This CDR3 contains 15 residues. The CDR3 region is CASTRTSGSQYEQYF. As DNA, the CDR3 is TGTGCCAGCACAAGGACTAGCGGGAGCCAGTACGAGCAGTACTTC.

With regard to this clonotype: One junction end disagrees with the germline gene, perhaps due to a read error. The chain carries TRBV7-7 and TRBJ1-1; D is possibly TRBD1 (5 bases). The CDR3 is 16 amino acids. Germline CDR1 SSHAT, CDR2 FNYEAQ (reference sequence). The CDR3 loop is CASTGEGSLGNTEAFF. The CDR3 DNA sequence: TGTGCTAGCACCGGGGAGGGGAGTCTCGGGAACACTGAAGCTTTCTTT.

There are many counts of this clonotype. The chain combines TRBV5-1 with TRBJ1-4; no definite D call. CDR3 length equals 12 residues. Deletions cut 2 bases from V and 5 bases from J, with 4 bases between. Germline CDR1 is SGHRS and CDR2 is YFSETQ. CDR3 protein: CASSLDNEKLFF. The CDR3 nucleotides read TGCGCCAGCAGCTTAGACAATGAAAAACTGTTTTTT.

The chain is built from TRBV9 and TRBJ1-2; TRBD1 is a possible D gene (5 bases). Deletions cut 3 bases from V and 8 bases from J, with 11 bases between. This CDR3 spans 12 amino acids. Looked up from germline, CDR1 is SGDLS and CDR2 is YYNGEE. The CDR3 protein is CASSGYGGGYTF. In DNA, the CDR3 is TGTGCCAGCAGCGGATACGGGGGGGGCTACACCTTC.

Comments on this clonotype: One end of the junction varies from germline; a read error may be responsible. The chain couples TRBV20-1 to TRBJ2-2; tentative D call: TRBD2 (5 bases). The germline V gene has CDR1 DFQATT and CDR2 SNEGSKA (reference sequence). The CDR3 spans 13 residues. Here the CDR3 DNA reads TGCAGTGCTCGAGAGGGCCTCACCGGGGAGCTGTTTTTT. Translating it yields CSAREGLTGELFF.

This chain links TRBV7-2 with TRBJ1-3; unclear D gene. The V gene's germline CDR1 is SGHTA and CDR2 FQGNSA. This CDR3 is 14 amino acids long. The V end lost 4 bases, the J end lost 2 bases, and 9 bases lay between the germline ends. The CDR3 region is CASSYFGTGNTIYF. CDR3 sequence (DNA): TGTGCCAGCAGCTACTTCGGGACTGGAAACACCATATATTTT.

This clonotype was counted ten times or more. The V and J genes are TRBV20-1 and TRBJ1-2; D call uncertain. V was cut by 3 bases and J by 2 bases, with 13 bases left in between. Germline assignment: CDR1 DFQATT and CDR2 SNEGSKA (reference sequence). The CDR3 consists of 14 residues. As DNA, the CDR3 is TGCAGTGCTAGGTCTTTACCTACCAACTATGGCTACACCTTC. This translates into CSARSLPTNYGYTF.

This chain uses TRBV20-1 with TRBJ1-2; tentatively, D is TRBD1 (5 bases). The length of the CDR3 is 13 residues. Germline V gives CDR1 DFQATT, CDR2 SNEGSKA (reference sequence). Trimming pared 1 base from V and 2 bases from J, leaving 8 bases between. DNA of the CDR3: TGCAGTGCTAGAGGACAGTCAAACTATGGCTACACCTTC. Translation gives CSARGQSNYGYTF.